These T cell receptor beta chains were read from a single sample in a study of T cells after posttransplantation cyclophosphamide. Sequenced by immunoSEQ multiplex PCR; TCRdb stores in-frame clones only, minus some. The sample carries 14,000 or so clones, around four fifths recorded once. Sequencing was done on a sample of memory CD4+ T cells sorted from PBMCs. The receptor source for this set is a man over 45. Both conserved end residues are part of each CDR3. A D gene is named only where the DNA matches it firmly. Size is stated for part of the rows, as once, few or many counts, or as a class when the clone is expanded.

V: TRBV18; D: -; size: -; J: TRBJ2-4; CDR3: CASSPYGDSFKNIQYF; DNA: TGTGCCAGCTCACCATACGGAGACAGTTTCAAAAACATTCAGTACTTC
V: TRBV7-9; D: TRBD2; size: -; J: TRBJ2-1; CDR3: CASSSPRGDGYNEQFF; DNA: TGTGCCAGCAGCTCCCCCCGGGGGGACGGCTACAATGAGCAGTTCTTC
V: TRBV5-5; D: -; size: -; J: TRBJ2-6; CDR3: CASSFNRAGANVLTF; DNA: TGTGCCAGCAGCTTTAACAGGGCCGGGGCCAACGTCCTGACTTTC
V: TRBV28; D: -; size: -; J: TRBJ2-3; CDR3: CASSPPGGTDTQYF; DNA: TGTGCCAGCAGTCCTCCCGGGGGCACAGATACGCAGTATTTT
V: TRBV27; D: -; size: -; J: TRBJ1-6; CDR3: CASSLLNSPLHF; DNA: TGTGCCAGCAGTTTACTAAATTCCCCCCTCCACTTT
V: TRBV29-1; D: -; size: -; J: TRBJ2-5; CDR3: CSVLFWETQYF; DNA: TGCAGCGTGCTATTTTGGGAGACCCAGTACTTC
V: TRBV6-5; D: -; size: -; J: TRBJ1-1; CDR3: CASSYSIRGGTEAFF; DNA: TGTGCCAGCAGTTACTCGATACGGGGAGGCACTGAAGCTTTCTTT
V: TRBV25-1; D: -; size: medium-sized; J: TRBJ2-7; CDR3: CASSEFNGPYEQYF; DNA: TGTGCCAGCAGTGAATTTAACGGTCCCTACGAGCAGTACTTC
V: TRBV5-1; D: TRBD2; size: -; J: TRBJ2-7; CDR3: CASSFRTSGTGQYF; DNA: TGCGCCAGCAGCTTTCGGACTAGCGGTACGGGGCAGTACTTC
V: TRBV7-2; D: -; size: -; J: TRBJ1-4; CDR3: CASSRSRGEKLFF; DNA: TGTGCCAGCAGCCGATCCAGGGGCGAAAAACTGTTTTTT